This TCR beta chain was captured by sequencing in a study of T-cell reconstitution after alpha-beta-depleted transplantation in children. Findings and limits, study-wide: In some patients, recipient T cells and intrathymic progenitors surviving conditioning explained high day-60 diversity. By about two months after transplant, alpha-beta T cells reportedly arose from several hundred graft clones that had expanded. At the one-year point after transplant, T-cell counts and TCRbeta diversity were found to come mostly from T cells that had been newly produced.

Worth noting for this clonotype: The antigen remains undetermined.

A library of TCRbeta sequences, prepared with unique molecular identifiers, was generated. Each CDR3 protein is one row after TCRdb ran MiXCR on the PCR reads. This table holds hundreds of thousands of distinct CDR3 sequences, 17% found once. The sequencing here drew on PBMCs, mostly from graft donor cells, taken 360 days after TCRalphabeta/CD19-depleted stem cell transplant. This TCR was recovered from a male patient aged 2-9 years who had a stem cell transplant for acute lymphoblastic leukemia, so the T cells may come from the graft donor.

This CDR3 reads CASSPGTVLAKNIQYF. The CDR3 DNA follows: TGTGCCAGCAGTCCCGGGACGGTACTAGCCAAAAACATTCAGTACTTC. The chain combines TRBV12-3 or TRBV12-4 with TRBJ2-4; D possibly matches TRBD1 or TRBD2 (5 bases each). Trimming left V 5 bases short and J 0 bases short, with 14 bases between. CDR3 length: 16 residues.